The 23 T cell receptor beta chains in this list originate from one sample, sequenced in a study of cytomegalovirus exposure and HLA in healthy donors. Both 60 Vbeta primers and 13 Jbeta primers went into the PCR. Produced via immunoSEQ multiplex PCR; TCRdb's table is partial and in-frame only. The sample lists more than 80,000 clones, roughly 76% seen once, with around 20% in the top ten. The sequenced material came from PBMCs. These receptors were taken from a woman in her sixties or seventies in good health and CMV-seropositive.

Notes on this clone: At one boundary the junction diverges from the germline segment, which might be a read error. The chain uses TRBV5-1 and TRBJ1-1; TRBD1 aligns across 7 bases. Germline lookup yields CDR1 SGHRS and CDR2 YFSETQ. The CDR3 spans 12 residues. CDR3: CASRLGTAEAFF. The CDR3 DNA follows: TGCGCCAGCAGATTGGGGACAGCCGAAGCTTTCTTT.

This clone was seen more than once but under ten times. The chain joins TRBV4-1 to TRBJ1-4, with D uncertain. Trimming took off 4 bases at V and 0 bases at J, with 9 bases between the two ends. Per germline, CDR1 MGHRA and CDR2 YSYEKL. The length of the CDR3 is 15 residues. CDR3 in amino acids: CASSRQIATNEKLFF. In DNA, the CDR3 is TGCGCCAGCAGCCGACAAATTGCAACTAATGAAAAACTGTTTTTT.

This chain connects TRBV6-1 to TRBJ1-2; no clear D gene. The germline V gene encodes CDR1 MNHNS and CDR2 SASEGT. V was trimmed by 7 bases and J by 2 bases, leaving 11 bases between them. The CDR3 extends over 13 amino acids. The CDR3 loop is CASTPVLNYGYTF. For the CDR3, the DNA is TGTGCCAGCACCCCAGTCCTCAACTATGGCTACACCTTC.

This clone was counted between two and nine times. The rearrangement links TRBV7-2 to TRBJ1-1; TRBD1 is a possible D gene (5 bases). Germline CDR1 is SGHTA and CDR2 is FQGNSA. The V gene lost 5 bases and the J gene lost 0 bases, with 10 bases spanning the gap. The CDR3 is 14 residues long. CDR3 sequence: CASSPQALNTEAFF. The DNA for the CDR3 is TGTGCCAGCAGCCCACAGGCTTTGAACACTGAAGCTTTCTTT.

This clone was found a few times. The chain has TRBV6-5 and TRBJ1-2, with 8 bases aligning to TRBD1. Germline V CDR1 and CDR2: MNHEY, SVGAGI. The CDR3 totals 13 residues. Trimming took 5 bases from V and 7 from J; bases not matched to a gene: 6. The DNA of the CDR3 is TGTGCCAGCAGTCCGGACAGGGTTGGTGGCTACACCTTC. Protein: CASSPDRVGGYTF.

The chain has TRBV5-6 and TRBJ2-5, with D unresolved. Germline CDR1 SGHDT, CDR2 YYEEEE. The ends were cut back, 1 base at V and 0 bases at J, with 4 bases in the middle. This CDR3 region has 13 residues. In DNA, the CDR3 is TGTGCCAGCAGCTTGTACAACCAAGAGACCCAGTACTTC. Residues: CASSLYNQETQYF.

The rearrangement links TRBV5-6 to TRBJ1-3, with D perhaps TRBD1 (6 bases). Between the trimmed V and J ends, which lost 0 bases and 1 base, there was a span of 14 bases. CDR1 and CDR2 from the germline V gene are SGHDT and YYEEEE. The CDR3 runs 17 residues. CDR3 bases: TGTGCCAGCAGCTTGGCGGGGGGCATGGGGTCTGGAAACACCATATATTTT. Protein product: CASSLAGGMGSGNTIYF.

The CDR3 DNA sequence: TGCGCCAGCAGCTTGGAAGGGGGGGCCGGGGAGCTGTTTTTT. It yields the protein CASSLEGGAGELFF. The J gene is TRBJ2-2, the V gene TRBV5-1; TRBD2 might be the D (7 bases). The CDR3 loop spans 14 amino acids. Trimming left V 0 bases short and J 6 bases short, with 9 bases between. Germline V gene lookup returns CDR1 SGHRS and CDR2 YFSETQ.

The V gene is TRBV19, the J gene TRBJ2-7; D call uncertain. V was trimmed by 2 bases and J by 4 bases, leaving 12 bases between them. CDR3 length equals 14 residues. CDR1 is LNHDA, CDR2 SQIVND, per germline (reference sequence). The CDR3 region is CASSIRAREYEQYF. DNA for the CDR3: TGTGCCAGTAGTATAAGAGCGAGAGAGTACGAGCAGTACTTC.

The chain has TRBV5-8 and TRBJ2-3, with 7 positions matching TRBD1. V lost 5 bases, J lost 3 bases, and 3 bases stayed unmatched. Per the germline V gene, CDR1 is SGHTS and CDR2 is YDEGEE. This CDR3 has 13 amino acids. CDR3 sequence: CASRLTGTDTQYF. Here the CDR3 DNA reads TGTGCCAGCAGGTTGACAGGGACAGATACGCAGTATTTT.

The V call is TRBV28, the J call TRBJ1-5; no clear D gene. V shed 2 bases and J shed 2 bases, with 10 bases lying between them. The CDR3 spans 15 residues. Germline V gene data show CDR1 as MDHEN and CDR2 as SYDVKM. CDR3 nucleotides: TGTGCCAGCAGTTTAATGGGAGGGCGCAATCAGCCCCAGCATTTT. This sequence encodes CASSLMGGRNQPQHF.

This chain uses TRBV18 with TRBJ2-7; TRBD2 matches 7 bases. The CDR3 has 16 residues. With V trimmed by 0 bases and J by 6 bases, 11 bases remained unmatched. Germline V CDR1 and CDR2: KGHSH, LQKENI. In nucleotides, the CDR3 is TGTGCCAGCTCACCACCGATCGGACTAGTAGCAGGCGAGCAGTACTTC. Amino acids: CASSPPIGLVAGEQYF.

The genes are TRBV27 and TRBJ1-1; unclear D gene. The CDR3 covers 13 residues. Per germline, CDR1 MNHEY and CDR2 SMNVEV (reference sequence). V was trimmed by 2 bases and J by 2 bases, leaving 6 bases between them. The DNA for the CDR3 is TGTGCCAGCAGTTTACTCAGAAACACTGAAGCTTTCTTT. Translating gives CASSLLRNTEAFF.

V is TRBV6-6 and J is TRBJ1-4; TRBD1 matches 10 bases. The CDR3 contains 14 residues. V lost 6 bases, J lost 8 bases, and 6 bases stayed unmatched. CDR1 and CDR2 (germline): MNHNY, SVGAGI (reference sequence). The CDR3 here is CASRHRDRGEKLFF. The DNA of the CDR3 is TGTGCCAGCAGGCACCGGGACAGGGGAGAAAAACTGTTTTTT.

This chain links TRBV7-8 with TRBJ2-1; TRBD2 might be the D (5 bases). The CDR3 contains 16 residues. Germline CDR1 is SGHVS and CDR2 is FQNEAQ. Deletions cut 8 bases from V and 0 bases from J, with 17 bases between. The CDR3 DNA is TGTGCCAGCGAACTATGGACTTCCTACTCCTACAATGAGCAGTTCTTC. Its translation is CASELWTSYSYNEQFF.

The chain uses TRBV18 and TRBJ2-7, with TRBD2 as a possible D gene (5 bases). Deletions cut 1 base from V and 3 bases from J, with 13 bases between. The CDR3 extends over 15 amino acids. Germline loops: CDR1 KGHSH, CDR2 LQKENI. CDR3 residues: CASSPHPPGSYEQYF. DNA for the CDR3: TGTGCCAGCTCACCACACCCTCCGGGGAGCTACGAGCAGTACTTC.

The V gene is TRBV9, the J gene TRBJ2-2; D is ambiguous. This CDR3 region has 14 residues. Between the trimmed V and J ends, which lost 0 bases and 1 base, there was a span of 4 bases. From germline, CDR1 is SGDLS and CDR2 YYNGEE. The chain's CDR3 is CASSVVWNTGELFF. CDR3 bases: TGTGCCAGCAGCGTAGTATGGAACACCGGGGAGCTGTTTTTT.

CDR3 sequence reads: CAISEGVGGGQETQYF. The DNA of the CDR3 is TGTGCCATCAGTGAGGGAGTGGGAGGAGGCCAAGAGACCCAGTACTTC. The chain employs TRBV10-3 and TRBJ2-5; tentatively, D is TRBD2 (6 bases). Germline loops: CDR1 ENHRY, CDR2 SYGVKD. The V end lost 2 bases, the J end lost 1 base, and 14 bases lay between the germline ends. The CDR3 loop spans 16 amino acids.

The J gene is TRBJ2-1, the V gene TRBV5-4; D not resolved. Germline CDR1 and CDR2: SGHNT and YYREEE (reference sequence). The V end lost 0 bases, the J end lost 0 bases, and 10 bases lay between the germline ends. The CDR3 covers 16 residues. The chain's CDR3 is CASSLDVWSSYNEQFF. The CDR3 DNA follows: TGTGCCAGCAGCTTGGACGTATGGAGCTCCTACAATGAGCAGTTCTTC.

V gene TRBV5-1 combines with J gene TRBJ2-3; D gene uncertain. The CDR3 consists of 15 residues. V lost 4 bases and J lost 0, with 12 bases in between. In germline, CDR1 is SGHRS, CDR2 YFSETQ. The CDR3 nucleotides read TGCGCCAGCAGCCCCGCCAGCAGGAGCACAGATACGCAGTATTTT. Amino acid sequence: CASSPASRSTDTQYF.

The gene calls are TRBV2 and TRBJ2-5, with D perhaps TRBD1 (5 bases). The CDR3 is 12 amino acids. In germline, CDR1 is SNHLY, CDR2 FYNNEI. Trimming stripped 6 bases from V and 0 bases from J, with 5 bases between. Written as DNA, the CDR3 is TGTGCCAGCAGCAGGGACCAAGAGACCCAGTACTTC. Amino acid sequence: CASSRDQETQYF.

The chain employs TRBV7-3 and TRBJ1-6; 7 bases map to TRBD1. This CDR3 has 14 amino acids. The germline V gene encodes CDR1 SGHTA and CDR2 FQGTGA. V lost 5 bases to trimming and J lost 7 bases; unmatched junction nucleotides: 5. For the CDR3, the DNA is TGTGCCAGCAGCCGGGACAGCCGGAATTCACCCCTCCACTTT. Protein sequence: CASSRDSRNSPLHF.

The chain couples TRBV2 to TRBJ2-3, with 7 bases that match TRBD1. The CDR3 loop spans 12 amino acids. The germline gives CDR1 SNHLY, CDR2 FYNNEI. V trimming: 9 bases; J trimming: 7 bases; junction bases outside the gene matches: 7. CDR3 residues: CARRQGENTQYF. The CDR3 DNA reads TGTGCCAGACGACAGGGTGAAAATACGCAGTATTTT.